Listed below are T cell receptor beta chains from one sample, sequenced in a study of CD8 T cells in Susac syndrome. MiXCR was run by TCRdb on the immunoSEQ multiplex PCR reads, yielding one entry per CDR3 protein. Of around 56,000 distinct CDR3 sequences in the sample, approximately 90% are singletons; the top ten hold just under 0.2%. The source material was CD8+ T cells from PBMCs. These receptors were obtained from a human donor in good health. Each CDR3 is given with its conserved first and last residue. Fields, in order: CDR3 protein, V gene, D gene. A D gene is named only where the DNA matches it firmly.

CASSRTGAGELFF | TRBV5-1 | TRBD1
CASSRFPRQEDYEQYF | TRBV2 | -
CASSLSGTGTGEQYF | TRBV2 | TRBD1
CASSDPRTEVDTGELFF | TRBV6-1 | -
CASRDILTNEKLFF | TRBV12-3/TRBV12-4 | -
CASRGLAMYNEQFF | TRBV28 | TRBD2
CATSRVWGLDEQYF | TRBV15 | -
CANRQSRKYNEQFF | TRBV28 | -
CASSLRGTGGEWSTFF | TRBV7-9 | TRBD1
CATSYGGAGTGELFF | TRBV15 | TRBD2
CASSQEWLAGGSYQETQYF | TRBV4-2 | TRBD2
CASRTGIGLNEQFF | TRBV5-6 | -
CASSQDRAATQYF | TRBV4-3 | -
CASSQTVANQPQHF | TRBV28 | -
CASGEGGYTF | TRBV6-5 | -
CASSLYSYEQYF | TRBV12-3/TRBV12-4 | -
CASSIGQGAANEQFF | TRBV7-2 | TRBD1
CASSTGTLNEQYF | TRBV19 | -
CASRLNTGELFF | TRBV6-6 | -
CASSSEDRFFEQFF | TRBV7-9 | -
CASSLPANTGELFF | TRBV5-4 | -
CASSQEGGGGTQYF | TRBV4-1 | -
CASSYWSNYGYTF | TRBV6-6 | -
CASSLVKDGVRNIQYF | TRBV5-6 | -
CASRILGSYNEQFF | TRBV27 | -
CASSQEGGLHQPQHF | TRBV4-1 | -
CASSPGLLEQYF | TRBV11-2 | -